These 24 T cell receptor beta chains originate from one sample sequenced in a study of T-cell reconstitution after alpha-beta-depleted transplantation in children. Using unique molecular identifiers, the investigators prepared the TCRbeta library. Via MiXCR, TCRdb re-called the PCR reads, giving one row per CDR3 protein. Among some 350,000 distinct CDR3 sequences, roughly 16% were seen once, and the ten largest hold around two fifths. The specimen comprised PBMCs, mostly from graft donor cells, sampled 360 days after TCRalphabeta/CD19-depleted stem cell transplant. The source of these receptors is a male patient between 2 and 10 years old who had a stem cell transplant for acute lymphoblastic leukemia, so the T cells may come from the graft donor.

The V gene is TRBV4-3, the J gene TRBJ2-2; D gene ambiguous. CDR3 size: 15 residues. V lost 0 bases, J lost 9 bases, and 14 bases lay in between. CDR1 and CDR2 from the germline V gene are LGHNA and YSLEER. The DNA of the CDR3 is TGCGCCAGCAGCCAAGATCTGGGGTTAAGGAGGGAGCTGTTTTTT. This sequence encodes CASSQDLGLRRELFF.

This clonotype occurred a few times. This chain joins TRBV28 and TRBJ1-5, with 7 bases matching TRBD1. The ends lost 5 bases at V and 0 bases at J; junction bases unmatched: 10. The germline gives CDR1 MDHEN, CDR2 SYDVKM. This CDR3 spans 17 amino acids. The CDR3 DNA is TGTGCCAGCAGTCTCGACTACCGGGACAGTAGCAATCAGCCCCAGCATTTT. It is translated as CASSLDYRDSSNQPQHF.

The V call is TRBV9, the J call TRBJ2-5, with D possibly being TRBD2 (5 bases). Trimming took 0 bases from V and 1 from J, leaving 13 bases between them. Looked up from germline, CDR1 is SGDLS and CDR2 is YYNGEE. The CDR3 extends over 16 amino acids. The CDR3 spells CASSVAEGALQETQYF. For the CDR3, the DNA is TGTGCCAGCAGCGTAGCCGAGGGAGCGCTCCAAGAGACCCAGTACTTC.

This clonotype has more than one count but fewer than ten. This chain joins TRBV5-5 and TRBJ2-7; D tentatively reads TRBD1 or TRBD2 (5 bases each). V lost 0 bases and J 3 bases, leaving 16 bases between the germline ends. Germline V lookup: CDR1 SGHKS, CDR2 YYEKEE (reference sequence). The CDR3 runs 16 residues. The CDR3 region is CASSLGYSGTIYEQYF. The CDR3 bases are TGTGCCAGCAGCTTGGGGTATTCAGGGACCATCTACGAGCAGTACTTC.

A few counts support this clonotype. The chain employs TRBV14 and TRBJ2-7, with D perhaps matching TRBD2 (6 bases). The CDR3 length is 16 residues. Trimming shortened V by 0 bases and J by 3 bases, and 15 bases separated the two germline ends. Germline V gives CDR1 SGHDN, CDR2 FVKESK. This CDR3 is CASSQDNLGGNYEQYF. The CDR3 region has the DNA TGTGCCAGCAGCCAAGATAATCTCGGGGGTAACTACGAGCAGTACTTC. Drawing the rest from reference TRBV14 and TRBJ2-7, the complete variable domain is EAGVTQFPSHSVIEKGQTVTLRCDPISGHDNLYWYRRVMGKEIKFLLHFVKESKQDESGMPNNRFLAERTGGTYSTLKVQPAELEDSGVYFCASSQDNLGGNYEQYFGPGTRLTVT.

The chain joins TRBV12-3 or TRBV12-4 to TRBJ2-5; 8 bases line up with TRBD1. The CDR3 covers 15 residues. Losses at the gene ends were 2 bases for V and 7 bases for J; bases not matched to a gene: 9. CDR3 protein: CASSLRQGPGGTQYF. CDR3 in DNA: TGTGCCAGCAGTTTACGACAGGGGCCCGGGGGGACCCAGTACTTC.

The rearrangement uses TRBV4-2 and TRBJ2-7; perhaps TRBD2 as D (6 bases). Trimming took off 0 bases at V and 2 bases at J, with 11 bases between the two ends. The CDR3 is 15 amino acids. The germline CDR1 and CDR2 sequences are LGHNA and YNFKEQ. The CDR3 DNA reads TGTGCCAGCAGCCAAGAAAAGGCGGGGACCTACGAGCAGTACTTC. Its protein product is CASSQEKAGTYEQYF.

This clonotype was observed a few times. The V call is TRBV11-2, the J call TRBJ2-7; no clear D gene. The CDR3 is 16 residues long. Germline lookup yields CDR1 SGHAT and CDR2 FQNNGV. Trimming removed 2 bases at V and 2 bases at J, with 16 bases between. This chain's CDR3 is CASSLNPVTPTYEQYF. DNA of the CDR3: TGTGCCAGCAGCTTAAATCCAGTCACCCCAACCTACGAGCAGTACTTC. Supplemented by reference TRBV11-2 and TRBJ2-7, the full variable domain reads EAGVAQSPRYKIIEKRQSVAFWCNPISGHATLYWYQQILGQGPKLLIQFQNNGVVDDSQLPKDRFSAERLKGVDSTLKIQPAKLEDSAVYLCASSLNPVTPTYEQYFGPGTRLTVT.

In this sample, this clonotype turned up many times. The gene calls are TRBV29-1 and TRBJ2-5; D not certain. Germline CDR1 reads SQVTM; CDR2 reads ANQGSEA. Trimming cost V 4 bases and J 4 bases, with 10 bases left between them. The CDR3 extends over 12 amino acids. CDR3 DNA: TGCAGCGTTGGGGGAACAGCAGAGACCCAGTACTTC. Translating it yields CSVGGTAETQYF.

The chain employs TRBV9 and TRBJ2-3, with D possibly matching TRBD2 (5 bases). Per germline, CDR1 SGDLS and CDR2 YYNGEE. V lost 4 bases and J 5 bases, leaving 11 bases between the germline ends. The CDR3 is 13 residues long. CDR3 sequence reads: CASSPMGRDTQYF. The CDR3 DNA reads TGTGCCAGCAGCCCAATGGGGAGAGATACGCAGTATTTT.

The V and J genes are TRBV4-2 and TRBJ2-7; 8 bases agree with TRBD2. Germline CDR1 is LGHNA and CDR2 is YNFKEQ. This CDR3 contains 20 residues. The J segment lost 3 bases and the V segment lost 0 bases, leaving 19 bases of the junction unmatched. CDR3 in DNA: TGTGCCAGCAGCCAAGAAATGGCCCTTCTTGGCGGGAGGAGGTACTACGAGCAGTACTTC. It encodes CASSQEMALLGGRRYYEQYF.

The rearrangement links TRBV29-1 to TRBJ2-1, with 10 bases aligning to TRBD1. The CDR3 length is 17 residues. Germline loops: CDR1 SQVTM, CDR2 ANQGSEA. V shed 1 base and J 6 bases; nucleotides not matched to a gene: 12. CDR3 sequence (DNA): TGCAGCGTTGAAGGGATAGGGACAGGGGCCCCCCTCAATGAGCAGTTCTTC. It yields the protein CSVEGIGTGAPLNEQFF.

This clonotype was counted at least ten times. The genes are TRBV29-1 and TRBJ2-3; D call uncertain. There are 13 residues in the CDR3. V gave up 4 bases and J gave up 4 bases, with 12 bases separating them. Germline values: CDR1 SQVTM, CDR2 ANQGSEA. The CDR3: CSVVSGGADTQYF. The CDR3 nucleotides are TGCAGCGTTGTGAGTGGTGGAGCAGATACGCAGTATTTT.

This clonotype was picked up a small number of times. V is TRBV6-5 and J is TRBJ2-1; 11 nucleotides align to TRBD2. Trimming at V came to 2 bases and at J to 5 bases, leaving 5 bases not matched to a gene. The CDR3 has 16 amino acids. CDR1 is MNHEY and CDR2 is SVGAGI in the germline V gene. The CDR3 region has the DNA TGTGCCAGCAGTTACGCGGGACTAGCGGTCCACAATGAGCAGTTCTTC. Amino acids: CASSYAGLAVHNEQFF.

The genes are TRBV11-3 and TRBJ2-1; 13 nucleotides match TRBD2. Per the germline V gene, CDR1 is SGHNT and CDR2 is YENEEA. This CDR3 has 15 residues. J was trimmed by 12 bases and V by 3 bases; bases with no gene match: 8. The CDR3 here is CASSFRGLAGYPQFF. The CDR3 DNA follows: TGTGCCAGCAGCTTTCGGGGACTAGCGGGGTATCCGCAGTTCTTC.

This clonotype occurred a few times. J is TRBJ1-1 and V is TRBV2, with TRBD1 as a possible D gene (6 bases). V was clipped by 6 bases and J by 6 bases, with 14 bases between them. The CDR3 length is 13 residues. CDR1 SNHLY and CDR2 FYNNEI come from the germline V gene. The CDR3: CASREGGGSEAFF. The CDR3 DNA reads TGTGCCAGCAGGGAGGGGGGGGGATCTGAAGCTTTCTTT.

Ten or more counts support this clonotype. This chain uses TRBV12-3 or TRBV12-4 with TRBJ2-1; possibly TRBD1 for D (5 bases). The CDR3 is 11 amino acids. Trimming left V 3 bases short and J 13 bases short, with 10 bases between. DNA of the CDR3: TGTGCCAGCAGTTTTAGGGGCCATCAGTTCTTC. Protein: CASSFRGHQFF.

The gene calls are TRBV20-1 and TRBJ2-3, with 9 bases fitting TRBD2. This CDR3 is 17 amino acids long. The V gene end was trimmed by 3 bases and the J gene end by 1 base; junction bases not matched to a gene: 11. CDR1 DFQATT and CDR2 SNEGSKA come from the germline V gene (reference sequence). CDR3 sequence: CSARGRTSDFRTDTQYF. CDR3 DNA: TGCAGTGCTAGGGGGCGGACTAGCGACTTTCGCACAGATACGCAGTATTTT.

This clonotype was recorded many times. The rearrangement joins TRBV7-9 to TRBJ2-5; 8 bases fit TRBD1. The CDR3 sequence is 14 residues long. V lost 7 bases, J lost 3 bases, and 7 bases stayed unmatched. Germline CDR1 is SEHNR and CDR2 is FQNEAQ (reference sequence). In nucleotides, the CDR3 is TGTGCCAGCACCCGAATGACAGGGGAAGAGACCCAGTACTTC. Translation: CASTRMTGEETQYF.

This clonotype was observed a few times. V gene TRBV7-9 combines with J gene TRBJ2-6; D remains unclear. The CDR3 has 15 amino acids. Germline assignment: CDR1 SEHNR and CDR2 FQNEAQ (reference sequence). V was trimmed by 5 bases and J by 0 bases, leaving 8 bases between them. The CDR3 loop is CASSPTNSGANVLTF. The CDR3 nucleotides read TGTGCCAGCAGCCCTACGAACTCTGGGGCCAACGTCCTGACTTTC.

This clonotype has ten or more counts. In DNA, the CDR3 is TGCAGCGTTAATAGAGCGGGAGGGCCTTCCGGGGAGCTGTTTTTT. As protein: CSVNRAGGPSGELFF. This chain connects TRBV29-1 to TRBJ2-2; TRBD2 agrees at 10 bases. Germline V gene lookup returns CDR1 SQVTM and CDR2 ANQGSEA. The CDR3 totals 15 residues. The J segment lost 6 bases and the V segment lost 5 bases, leaving 9 bases of the junction unmatched.

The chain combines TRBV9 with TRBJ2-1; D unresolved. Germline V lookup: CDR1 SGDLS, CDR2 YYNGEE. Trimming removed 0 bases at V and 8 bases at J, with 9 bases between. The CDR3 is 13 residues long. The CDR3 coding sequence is TGTGCCAGCAGCGTAGGCCCCCTGGATGAGCAGTTCTTC. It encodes CASSVGPLDEQFF.

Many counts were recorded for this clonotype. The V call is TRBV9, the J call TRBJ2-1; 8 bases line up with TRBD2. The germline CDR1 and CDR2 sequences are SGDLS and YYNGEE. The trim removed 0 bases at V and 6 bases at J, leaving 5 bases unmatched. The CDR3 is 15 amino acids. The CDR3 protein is CASSVAGLETNEQFF. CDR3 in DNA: TGTGCCAGCAGCGTAGCGGGACTAGAGACCAATGAGCAGTTCTTC. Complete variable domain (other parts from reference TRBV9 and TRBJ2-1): DSGVTQTPKHLITATGQRVTLRCSPRSGDLSVYWYQQSLDQGLQFLIQYYNGEERAKGNILERFSAQQFPDLHSELNLSSLELGDSALYFCASSVAGLETNEQFFGPGTRLTVL.

DNA for the CDR3: TGTGCCAGCAGCAACTACTCCCCTGGACAGGGTAGGTACGAGCAGTACTTC. It encodes CASSNYSPGQGRYEQYF. The J gene is TRBJ2-7, the V gene TRBV9; 8 positions agree with TRBD1. Germline values: CDR1 SGDLS, CDR2 YYNGEE. With 4 bases clipped from V and 4 bases from J, the junction kept 16 bases outside the gene matches. The CDR3 covers 17 residues. Using reference TRBV9 and TRBJ2-7 for the parts outside the CDR3, the full variable domain is DSGVTQTPKHLITATGQRVTLRCSPRSGDLSVYWYQQSLDQGLQFLIQYYNGEERAKGNILERFSAQQFPDLHSELNLSSLELGDSALYFCASSNYSPGQGRYEQYFGPGTRLTVT.